Listed below are T cell receptor beta chains from one sample, sequenced in a study of regulatory T cells in long-lasting Graves disease. TCRdb reprocessed the multiplex PCR reads with MiXCR, giving one entry per CDR3 protein. The sample lists about 430,000 distinct CDR3 sequences; 21% were seen once. The sample here was peripheral blood mononuclear cells (PBMCs), taken when the disease was refractory, from a patient treated with antithyroid drugs. Receptors were obtained from a female donor with Graves disease. CDR3s include the opening cysteine and the closing phenylalanine or tryptophan. A D gene is named only where the DNA matches it firmly. The size field is filled for only some rows; it gives once, few, many or a size class.

j_call	v_call	d_call	clone_size	cdr3_length	cdr3_nt	cdr3_aa
TRBJ2-1	TRBV20-1	NA	NA	15	TGCAGTGCTAGTCGGGTAACGCCCCTCTACAATGAGCAGTTCTTC	CSASRVTPLYNEQFF
TRBJ2-1	TRBV27	TRBD2	few	15	TGTGCCAGCAGTTTATACCTAGCGGGGAACAATGAGCAGTTCTTC	CASSLYLAGNNEQFF
TRBJ1-1	TRBV5-6	NA	many	13	TGTGCCAGCAGCCCAAAGATGAACACTGAAGCTTTCTTT	CASSPKMNTEAFF
TRBJ1-5	TRBV30	NA	NA	16	TGTGCCTGGAATCGAAAAACAGGAACTTCGAATCAGCCCCAGCATTTT	CAWNRKTGTSNQPQHF
TRBJ1-1	TRBV20-1	NA	NA	12	TGCAGTGCCCGCATATCCGGACCGGAGGCTTTCTTT	CSARISGPEAFF
TRBJ2-5	TRBV29-1	NA	many	13	TGCAGCGTTGATAAGGGGGTCCCAGAGACCCAGTACTTC	CSVDKGVPETQYF
TRBJ2-1	TRBV6-1	TRBD2	NA	15	TGTGCCAGCAGTGAAGCGCTAGCGGGAGACAATGAGCAGTTCTTC	CASSEALAGDNEQFF
TRBJ2-7	TRBV10-3	TRBD1	NA	14	TGTGCCAGCCCTCCCGGGACAGGGGAGTCCGAGCAGTACTTC	CASPPGTGESEQYF
TRBJ1-1	TRBV7-9	NA	NA	14	TGTGCCAGCAGCTCCCTCTTAGGGAACACTGAAGCTTTCTTT	CASSSLLGNTEAFF
TRBJ1-5	TRBV15	NA	NA	15	TGTGCCACCAGCAGCGGAGTGGGGGAAAATCAGCCCCAGCATTTT	CATSSGVGENQPQHF
TRBJ2-7	TRBV20-1	NA	NA	15	TGCAGTGCTAGTTCTATTGAGAACTATGAACCCGAGCAGTACTTC	CSASSIENYEPEQYF
TRBJ2-1	TRBV19	NA	NA	15	TGTGCCAGTAGTATTGACGGATTCTCCTACAATGAGCAGTTCTTC	CASSIDGFSYNEQFF
TRBJ2-5	TRBV9	TRBD1	NA	15	TGTGCCAGCAGCGTAGGGGACAGGGGAGGCGAGACCCAGTACTTC	CASSVGDRGGETQYF
TRBJ2-7	TRBV7-9	TRBD1	few	17	TGTGCCAGCAGCTTAGGGGGCTTGCGGGACAGGGGTTTCGAGCAGTACTTC	CASSLGGLRDRGFEQYF
TRBJ2-7	TRBV5-1	NA	many	14	TGCGCCAGCAGTTCGGCAAGGAGCTCCTACGAGCAGTACTTC	CASSSARSSYEQYF
TRBJ2-7	TRBV7-9	NA	NA	14	TGTGCCAGCAGCTCTCCGGACGGGGTTTACGAGCAGTACTTC	CASSSPDGVYEQYF
TRBJ2-5	TRBV6-2/TRBV6-3	NA	many	14	TGTGCCAGCACCAAAGACAGGCCGGTCGAGACCCAGTACTTC	CASTKDRPVETQYF
TRBJ1-1	TRBV7-9	NA	few	16	TGTGCCAGCAGCTCTACAGGGAGAAAAAGGAACACTGAAGCTTTCTTT	CASSSTGRKRNTEAFF
TRBJ2-7	TRBV18	NA	many	14	TGTGCCAGCTCACCATCCGGGGGCGCATACGAGCAGTACTTC	CASSPSGGAYEQYF
TRBJ1-1	TRBV2	NA	many	13	TGTGCCAGCAGGCGGACCTTGAACACTGAAGCTTTCTTT	CASRRTLNTEAFF
TRBJ1-6	TRBV15	TRBD1	few	17	TGTGCCACCAGCAGACGACAGGGGAGCTCCTATAATTCACCCCTCCACTTT	CATSRRQGSSYNSPLHF
TRBJ2-7	TRBV25-1	NA	few	14	TGTGCCAGCAGTGCGTGGACGCTCAACTACGAGCAGTACTTC	CASSAWTLNYEQYF
TRBJ2-7	TRBV10-3	TRBD2	NA	16	TGTGCCATAACCGGGACTAGCGGGAGAGGGTCCTACGAGCAGTACTTC	CAITGTSGRGSYEQYF
TRBJ1-1	TRBV11-2	NA	many	13	TGTGCCAGCAGCCGCGGACTGAACACTGAAGCTTTCTTT	CASSRGLNTEAFF
TRBJ2-7	TRBV6-1	TRBD1	many	15	TGTGCCAGCACCCCGGTCAGGACAGGGAGTTACGAGCAGTACTTC	CASTPVRTGSYEQYF